A single sample is the source of the 3 T cell receptor beta chains below, sequenced in a study of HIV-infected patients and healthy controls. Reverse transcription used around 500 ng RNA and constant-region primers for alpha and beta. Using multiplexing indices, alpha and beta chain libraries were generated apart by chain-specific third strand synthesis. TCRdb used MiXCR to reprocess the 5' RACE reads, holding one entry per CDR3 protein. This table holds about 5,500 distinct CDR3 sequences, over 6.5% found once. Whole blood was used without fractionation, so all unsorted peripheral T cells were included. The sample in question was blood, obtained before antiretroviral therapy. The source of these receptors is an adult with HIV infection.

This clonotype is classed as medium-sized. The chain combines TRBV4-2 with TRBJ2-7; 7 nucleotides line up with TRBD2. With 0 bases clipped from V and 4 bases from J, the junction kept 9 bases outside the gene matches. Germline V gives CDR1 LGHNA, CDR2 YNFKEQ. The CDR3 is 16 residues long. CDR3 loop: CASSQDLASGQYEQYF. As DNA, the CDR3 is TGTGCCAGCAGCCAAGATTTAGCTAGCGGACAATACGAGCAGTACTTC.

This clonotype was detected many times. The chain has TRBV20-1 and TRBJ2-5, with 7 bases matching TRBD1. The junction had 16 bases not matched to a gene; V was cut back by 6 bases and J by 9 bases. The CDR3 length is 14 residues. From germline, CDR1 is DFQATT and CDR2 SNEGSKA (reference sequence). The CDR3 loop reads CSADRPTGASAQYF. The DNA for the CDR3 is TGCAGTGCAGACCGACCTACAGGGGCATCGGCCCAGTACTTC.

V gene TRBV20-1 combines with J gene TRBJ2-1; 12 nucleotides align to TRBD2. This CDR3 comprises 17 residues. The germline gives CDR1 DFQATT, CDR2 SNEGSKA (reference sequence). With 0 bases clipped from V and 7 bases from J, the junction kept 10 bases outside the gene matches. The CDR3 coding sequence is TGCAGTGCTAGAGAGACCATACTAGCGGGAGGCCCAAATGAGCAGTTCTTC. Translating it yields CSARETILAGGPNEQFF.